The source of this T cell receptor (beta chain) is a study of cytomegalovirus exposure and HLA in healthy donors (dated by TCRdb to between 2016 and 2019). For context, the study as a whole: An earlier analysis of about 560 of the donors reported 276 Gb of sequence data and 117 million unique TCR beta sequences obtained from roughly 180 million T cells. An early release that covered about 600 HLA-typed donors contained approximately 290 gigabases of sequencing data and tens of millions of unique TCR sequences. Among the roughly 400 genotyped donors, 81% belonged to the genetic ancestry cluster associated with self-reported Caucasian donors. The aim of the study was to test whether cataloging public T cell receptors could identify signatures of past pathogen exposure. The study profiled the T cell repertoires of more than 500 subjects by immunosequencing and related them to cytomegalovirus serostatus. In addition to the first cohort of around 670 subjects, a separate validation cohort of around 110 different subjects was used. The study combined high-throughput TCR immunosequencing, statistical association of individual TCRs with disease status, and machine learning to predict cytomegalovirus infection status. A later analysis re-examined previously published TCR beta repertoires from around 670 donors and added high-resolution HLA genotyping to investigate patterns of TCR occurrence. Rather than drawing on any new phenotypic data, the later analysis identified candidate immune exposures from TCR beta sequences and the way those sequences occurred across donors. In an earlier analysis of a few hundred of the donors, high-throughput TCR beta sequencing was used to judge whether each TCR beta V gene segment behaved as functional or pseudogenic. Donor age, sex, ethnicity and CMV serostatus were compiled alongside the repertoire data. A later genetic analysis used genome-wide SNP genotypes for about 60% of the roughly 670 donors, treating that subset as a discovery cohort. All discovery cohort repertoires had been generated using a single sequencing platform. HLA typing included class I and class II loci at four-digit resolution. Typing coverage differed by locus: A, B, C, DRB1 and DQB1 were typed in about 629-640 donors, DQA1 in approximately 520, DPA1 in approximately 610, and DPB1 in 450 to 490. Because of strong linkage in the cohort, five DR-DQ haplotypes were treated as single units for association and clustering. Among approximately 370 genotyped donors of the cohort, an average of roughly 230,000 unique TCR beta nucleotide sequences was sequenced per donor, of which about 19% were non-productive. Study-level results and caveats: In both the original and validation cohorts, the classifier was reported to diagnose cytomegalovirus status with high specificity and sensitivity. Assigning TCR associations to individual alleles was difficult when HLA alleles, especially DR and DQ, strongly co-occurred. Linkage disequilibrium might explain the correlated functional status among segregating V segments, but an unknown experimental factor could not be excluded. In this cohort, only TCR beta chains were sequenced, and detectable features were limited by the absence of alpha or paired-chain data. In a later genetic analysis, a missense DCLRE1C variant was associated with V-gene and J-gene trimming of TCR beta chains, and the association was replicated in an independent cohort. In a later analysis, the rate of TCR association differed among HLA loci, with DRB1 alleles having the most associated TCRs and HLA-C alleles having the fewest. CMV serostatus was the only immune exposure information available for the cohort. Because the 87-base-pair reads could not distinguish some IMGT-functional V segments, including TRBV6-2 and TRBV6-3, those segments were excluded. Most TCR sequences were observed very rarely across donors, whereas some public TCRs were present in many individuals. The presence/absence analyses assumed that sequencing depth was roughly uniform across donors, and that assumption may not be true. The earlier analysis of some 560 of the donors excluded over 15 rarely observed V segments, including chromosome 9 orphons, because counts were too low. A later analysis found that HLA-associated TCR beta chains were more clonally expanded and had lower generation probabilities than equally common non-associated chains. Because HLA typing was unavailable for some donors at each locus, only the typed subset was used in association tests. According to a later analysis, parvovirus B19, influenza, CMV and Epstein-Barr virus appeared linked to several top co-occurrence clusters. A further reported finding was that TCR beta sequences accurately predicted the HLA-A and HLA-B alleles for most subjects in the first cohort. The sequencing pipeline was judged likely to have produced a cluster of highly shared sequence variants as a technical artifact. In a later genetic analysis, fewer N-insertions in productive TCRs were reported among donors in an Asian-associated ancestry cluster than the roughly 700-donor mean. In an earlier analysis of 450 to 750 of the donors, most TCR beta V segments appeared in productive rearrangements about 87% or about 30% of the time, broadly matching IMGT annotations. Most CMV-associated TCR beta chains appeared to be HLA-restricted in a later analysis, and the HLA associations seemed to be driven largely by CMV exposure. According to the authors, the approach could potentially be generalized to other disease states and immunological phenotypes. A total of around 150 TCR beta chains were listed by the study as associated with cytomegalovirus. A later analysis associated about 17,000 TCR beta sequences with specific HLA alleles at a false discovery rate of 0.05. In vitro tests confirmed that a few of the cytomegalovirus-associated TCR beta chains recognize cytomegalovirus antigens.

This clone was seen only once. The antigen it binds to is not known. There are no base qualities to consult, and no much larger clone falls within one base. Reading from cysteine to phenylalanine, the CDR3 counts 16 amino acids. CDR3 DNA only is kept here, 48 bases in frame from base 1. The germline V end is reduced by 2 bases and the J end by 5 bases; junction bases left unmatched: 6. The germline V gene (reference sequence) sets CDR1 to MNHEY and CDR2 to SMNVEV. The cohort consisted of 666 healthy bone marrow donors. At the time of sampling, all cohort members were nominally healthy, though unrecorded immune exposures were likely present. The donor was CMV seronegative and was included in the group of hundreds of seronegative cohort members. A peripheral blood sample was collected from each donor, and TCR beta sequencing was performed on peripheral blood mononuclear cells. The Qiagen DNeasy Blood Extraction Kit was used to extract genomic DNA from the blood cell samples.

The library was produced with the immunoSEQ multiplex PCR assay. For the multiplex PCR, a mixture combining 60 forward primers for TCR Vbeta segments and 13 reverse primers for TCR Jbeta segments was used. Amplification of the CDR3 region of rearranged TCR beta genes was performed with a multiplex PCR assay on genomic DNA. On the Illumina HiSeq System, the amplified TCR beta libraries were sequenced as 87-base-pair reads. Under the source paper's analysis protocol: A later analysis counted around 72 million unique TCR beta chains across the 700 or so repertoires, and around 12 million of these chains were shared by at least two donors. A nearest-neighbor algorithm error-corrected the raw reads and collapsed the reads into unique sequences, merging closely related sequences to remove PCR and sequencing errors. Alignment of CDR3 sequences to IMGT reference sequences was used to assign V, D and J gene segments. For a sequence to be retained, at least a six-nucleotide match to both a V gene segment and a J gene segment was required. Rearrangements were classified as productive when the CDR3 lacked stop codons and remained in frame with V and J, and all other rearrangements were classified as non-productive. Following IMGT convention, CDR3 was defined as the stretch from the second conserved V-encoded cysteine to the conserved J-encoded phenylalanine. The earlier analysis of more than 450 of the donors excluded sequences that lacked an unambiguous match to a single V gene segment. In an earlier analysis of approximately 500 of the donors, a V segment was called functional when productive rearrangements were above 56.7%, and segregating when the standard deviation between donors exceeded 5%. A statistical classification framework was developed to diagnose cytomegalovirus status using the catalog of TCR beta chain sequences. A later analysis assigned V and J genes by comparing TCR nucleotide sequences with IMGT/GENE-DB human TR gene sequences. Using the TCRdist pipeline, a later analysis assigned CDR3 sequences along with most-parsimonious VDJ recombination scenarios. A later analysis defined each TCR beta chain by its CDR3 amino acid sequence plus V-gene family, and excluded reads lacking a unique V-gene family. In a later analysis, 450 to 600 highly shared, low-generation-probability nucleotide sequences were removed to address suspected cross-contamination and a sequencing artifact. For each public chain, a later analysis derived a clonal expansion index from normalized ranks of inferred template counts within each repertoire. In a later analysis, generation probabilities were computed using a VDJ recombination model fitted to out-of-frame rearrangements, and the results were checked against IGoR. In a later analysis, TCR-TCR, TCR-HLA and TCR-CMV co-occurrence was scored with hypergeometric tests, and a repertoire-size bias correction was applied to TCR pairs. To estimate false discovery rates, a later analysis permuted the HLA or CMV assignments 20 times. In a later analysis, co-occurring TCRs were grouped with DBSCAN, and TCRdist sequence similarity was added when clustering was performed within HLA-allele-positive subsets. Repertoires with fewer than 30,000 or more than 120,000 public chains were left out of co-occurrence clustering, as were five repertoires with anomalous nucleotide sharing. Here the immuneACCESS table is served through TCRdb, limited to in-frame sequences with V and J called. Missing clones are a known gap in these copies; in checked studies unresolved V genes cover under half, and the rest lacks a known reason. The V and J calls and clone size are taken from that table; D and trimming were inferred from the DNA. This sample lists fewer than 250,000 clones; almost 80% were detected once. The ten largest clones add up to 3% to 4% of the sample.

In this chain, TRBV27 is recombined with TRBJ2-2, with 9 middle bases fitting TRBD2. This TCR derives from a male donor in good health and CMV-seronegative. The sequenced material came from PBMCs. The bases read TGTGCCAGCAGTTTAAATCTAGCGGGACTTACCGGGGAGCTGTTTTTT. The encoded protein is CASSLNLAGLTGELFF.